This T cell receptor beta chain was sequenced during a study of T cells in Graves' hyperthyroidism and ophthalmopathy. TCR beta CDR3 regions were amplified from RNA transcripts. HTBI primers were the set used in a first-round RT-PCR of the TCR CDR3. Via MiXCR, TCRdb re-called the multiplex PCR reads, giving one row per CDR3 protein. The table lists hundreds of thousands of distinct CDR3 sequences, around 19% of them singletons. Exclusion criteria comprised uncontrolled infection, other autoimmune disease, pregnancy or lactation. Extraction of PBMCs used roughly 10 ml of fresh peripheral blood. This clonotype was observed many times. The CDR3 covers 15 residues. V was clipped by 5 bases and J by 5 bases, with 18 bases between them.

This clonotype originated in a woman aged 45-65 years with Graves' hyperthyroidism that later progressed to Graves' ophthalmopathy. The sequenced material came from blood. The J gene is TRBJ2-5, the V gene TRBV12-3 or TRBV12-4, with a tentative D call TRBD2 (6 bases). The CDR3 spells CASSTRLEGRETQYF. CDR3 nucleotide sequence: TGTGCCAGCAGTACCCGACTAGAGGGGCGGGAGACCCAGTACTTC.